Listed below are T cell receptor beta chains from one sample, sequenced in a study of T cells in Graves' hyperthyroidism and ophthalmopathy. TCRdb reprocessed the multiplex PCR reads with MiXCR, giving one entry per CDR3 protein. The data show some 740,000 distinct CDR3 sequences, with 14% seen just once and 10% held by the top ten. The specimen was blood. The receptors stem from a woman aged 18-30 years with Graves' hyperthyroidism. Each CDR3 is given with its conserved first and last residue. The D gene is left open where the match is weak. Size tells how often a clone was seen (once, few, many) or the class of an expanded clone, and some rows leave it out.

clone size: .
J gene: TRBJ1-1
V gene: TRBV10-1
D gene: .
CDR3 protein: CASIEGTRNTEAFF
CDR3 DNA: TGCGCCAGCATCGAGGGAACGCGGAACACTGAAGCTTTCTTT

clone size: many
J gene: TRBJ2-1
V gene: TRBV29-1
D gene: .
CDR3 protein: CSVTLPGSGVEEQFF
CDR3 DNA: TGCAGCGTTACCTTGCCCGGGAGTGGGGTAGAGGAGCAGTTCTTC

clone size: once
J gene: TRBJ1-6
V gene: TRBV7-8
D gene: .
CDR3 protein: CASSLAGVVSPLHF
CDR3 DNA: TGTGCCAGCAGCTTAGCTGGGGTAGTTTCACCCCTCCACTTT

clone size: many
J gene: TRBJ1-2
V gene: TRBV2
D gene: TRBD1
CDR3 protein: CASFRQGFINTF
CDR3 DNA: TGTGCCAGTTTCAGACAGGGGTTCATCAACACCTTC

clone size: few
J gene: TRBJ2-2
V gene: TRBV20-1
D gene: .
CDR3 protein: CSARDAGSGWEGELFF
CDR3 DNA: TGCAGTGCTAGAGATGCGGGATCGGGTTGGGAAGGGGAGCTGTTTTTT

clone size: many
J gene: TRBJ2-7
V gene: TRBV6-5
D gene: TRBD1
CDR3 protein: CASSYTTGETYEQYF
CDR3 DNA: TGTGCCAGCAGTTACACGACAGGGGAGACCTACGAGCAGTACTTC

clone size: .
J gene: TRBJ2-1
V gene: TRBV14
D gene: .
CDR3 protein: CASSQRTGTEYNEQFF
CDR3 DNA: TGTGCCAGCAGCCAACGGACCGGGACTGAATACAATGAGCAGTTCTTC

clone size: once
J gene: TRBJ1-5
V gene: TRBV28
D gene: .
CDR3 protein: CASSLIPYSNQPQHF
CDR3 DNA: TGTGCCAGCAGCCTAATCCCGTATAGCAATCAGCCCCAGCATTTT

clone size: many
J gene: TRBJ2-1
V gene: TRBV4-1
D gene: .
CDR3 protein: CASSQDWNVGADEQFF
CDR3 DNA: TGCGCCAGCAGCCAAGATTGGAACGTTGGGGCCGATGAGCAGTTCTTC

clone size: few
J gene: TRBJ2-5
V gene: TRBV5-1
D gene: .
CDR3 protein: CASSLVGGAVPLNF
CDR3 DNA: TGCGCCAGCAGCTTGGTTGGAGGGGCAGTCCCCTTGAACTTC

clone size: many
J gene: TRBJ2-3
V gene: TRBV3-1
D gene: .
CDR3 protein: CASSQRGASPDTQYF
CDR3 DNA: TGTGCCAGCAGCCAACGGGGGGCGAGCCCAGATACGCAGTATTTT

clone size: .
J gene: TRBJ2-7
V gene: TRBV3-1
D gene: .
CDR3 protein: CASSPRDLYGQYF
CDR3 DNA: TGTGCCAGCAGCCCTCGGGATCTCTACGGGCAGTACTTC

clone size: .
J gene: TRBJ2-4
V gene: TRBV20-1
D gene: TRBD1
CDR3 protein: CSARGDRVKTKNIQYF
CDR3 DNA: TGCAGTGCTAGGGGTGACAGGGTGAAGACCAAAAACATTCAGTACTTC

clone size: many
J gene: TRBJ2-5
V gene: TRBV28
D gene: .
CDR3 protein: CASSLGGTGEETQYF
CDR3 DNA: TGTGCCAGCAGTTTAGGTGGGACCGGAGAAGAGACCCAGTACTTC

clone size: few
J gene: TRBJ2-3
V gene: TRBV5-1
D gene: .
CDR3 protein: CASSLEAQGMTADTQYF
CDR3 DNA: TGCGCCAGCAGCTTGGAAGCGCAGGGGATGACAGCAGATACGCAGTATTTT

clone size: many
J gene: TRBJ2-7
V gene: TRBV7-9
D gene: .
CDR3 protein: CASSLVDLVQTGYEQYF
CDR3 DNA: TGTGCCAGCAGCTTAGTTGACCTCGTGCAAACGGGTTACGAGCAGTACTTC

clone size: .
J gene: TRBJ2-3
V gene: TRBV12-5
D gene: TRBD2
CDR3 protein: CASGRGTRITDTQYF
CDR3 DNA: TGTGCTAGTGGCAGAGGGACTAGGATCACAGATACGCAGTATTTT

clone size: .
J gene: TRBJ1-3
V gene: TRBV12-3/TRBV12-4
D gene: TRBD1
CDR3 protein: CASTETGSGNTIYF
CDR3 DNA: TGTGCCAGCACCGAGACAGGGTCTGGAAACACCATATATTTT

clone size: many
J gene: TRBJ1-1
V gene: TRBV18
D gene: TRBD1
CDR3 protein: CASSPGQKNTEAFF
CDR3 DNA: TGTGCCAGCTCACCGGGACAGAAGAACACTGAAGCTTTCTTT

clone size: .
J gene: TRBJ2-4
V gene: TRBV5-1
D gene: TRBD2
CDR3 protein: CASSWSGGESKNIQYF
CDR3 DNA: TGCGCCAGCAGCTGGAGCGGGGGGGAATCCAAAAACATTCAGTACTTC

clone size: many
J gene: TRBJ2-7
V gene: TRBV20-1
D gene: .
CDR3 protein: CSARRGSAYEQYF
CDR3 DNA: TGCAGTGCTAGAAGGGGGAGCGCCTACGAGCAGTACTTC

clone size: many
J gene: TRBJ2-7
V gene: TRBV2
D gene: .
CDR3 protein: CASSEASVSSYEQYF
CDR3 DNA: TGTGCCAGCAGTGAAGCCTCAGTCAGCTCCTACGAGCAGTACTTC

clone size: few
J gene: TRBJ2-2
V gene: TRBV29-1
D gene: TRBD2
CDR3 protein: CSVGIAGSLLTGELFF
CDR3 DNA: TGCAGCGTTGGGATAGCGGGGTCCCTTCTCACCGGGGAGCTGTTTTTT

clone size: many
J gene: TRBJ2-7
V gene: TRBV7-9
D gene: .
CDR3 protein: CASSLGFGEQYF
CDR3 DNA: TGTGCCAGCAGCTTAGGGTTCGGCGAGCAGTACTTC

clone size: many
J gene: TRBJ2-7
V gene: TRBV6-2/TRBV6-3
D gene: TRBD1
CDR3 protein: CASSYSGQGYEQYF
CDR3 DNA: TGTGCCAGCAGTTACTCGGGACAGGGCTACGAGCAGTACTTC

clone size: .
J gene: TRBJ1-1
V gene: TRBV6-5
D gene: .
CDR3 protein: CASSCLGGGSEAFF
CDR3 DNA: TGTGCCAGCAGTTGCCTGGGGGGGGGGAGTGAAGCTTTCTTT

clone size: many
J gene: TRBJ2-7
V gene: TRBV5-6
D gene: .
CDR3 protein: CASFQGPDALVEQYF
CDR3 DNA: TGTGCCAGCTTCCAGGGGCCCGACGCCCTAGTCGAGCAGTACTTC

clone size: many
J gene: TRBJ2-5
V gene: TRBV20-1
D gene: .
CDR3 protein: CSALKIANQETQYF
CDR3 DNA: TGCAGTGCTTTAAAAATAGCGAATCAAGAGACCCAGTACTTC

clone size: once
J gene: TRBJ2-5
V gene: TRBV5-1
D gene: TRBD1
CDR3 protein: CASRLVPGQVLQTQYF
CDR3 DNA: TGCGCCAGCCGCCTGGTACCGGGACAGGTCCTACAGACCCAGTACTTC

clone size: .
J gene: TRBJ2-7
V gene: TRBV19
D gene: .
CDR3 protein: CASSPSDALSYEQYF
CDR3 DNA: TGTGCCAGTAGTCCAAGTGACGCCCTCTCCTACGAGCAGTACTTC

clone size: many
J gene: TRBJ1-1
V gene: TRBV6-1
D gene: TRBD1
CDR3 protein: CASRPEGQGDMNTEAFF
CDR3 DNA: TGTGCCAGCAGACCCGAGGGACAGGGTGACATGAACACTGAAGCTTTCTTT

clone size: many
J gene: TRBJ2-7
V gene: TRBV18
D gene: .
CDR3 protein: CASSPRQASYEQYF
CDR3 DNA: TGTGCCAGCTCACCCCGACAGGCATCCTACGAGCAGTACTTC

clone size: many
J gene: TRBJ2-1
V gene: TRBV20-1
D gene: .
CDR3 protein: CSASRRTTYNEQFF
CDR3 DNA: TGCAGTGCTAGCCGACGAACAACCTACAATGAGCAGTTCTTC

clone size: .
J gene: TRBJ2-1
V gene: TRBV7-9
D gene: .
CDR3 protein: CASSWVTGAYEQFF
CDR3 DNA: TGTGCCAGCAGCTGGGTGACGGGAGCCTATGAGCAGTTCTTC

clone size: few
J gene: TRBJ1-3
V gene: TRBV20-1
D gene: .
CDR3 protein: CSARPIGDGNTIYF
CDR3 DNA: TGCAGTGCTAGACCGATAGGGGACGGAAACACCATATATTTT

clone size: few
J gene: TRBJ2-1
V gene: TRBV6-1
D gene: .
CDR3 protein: CASSKRPRDEQFF
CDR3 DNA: TGTGCCAGCAGCAAGAGGCCTAGGGATGAGCAGTTCTTC